This T cell receptor beta chain was recorded in a study of T cell repertoires in cytomegalovirus infection. Study-level background: TCR beta signatures that were public indicated CMV infection and matching HLA type. General observations from the study: CMV-specific TCR beta clonotypes restricted by HLA-C were the ones dominating the ex vivo response. Accumulated public TCR beta family frequency recognized individuals carrying CMV together with the relevant HLA.

This CDR3 spans 15 amino acids. Germline trimming cut 8 bases from V and 4 bases from J; bases unmatched to any gene: 9. CDR1 MNHNY and CDR2 SVGAGI come from the germline V gene (reference sequence). TCRdb independently ran MiXCR on the reads; one entry per CDR3 protein. The sample consists of around 180,000 distinct CDR3 sequences, roughly 19% of them appearing once. This clonotype was picked up a small number of times. Its antigen is still unknown. The chain couples TRBV6-6 to TRBJ2-3, with 10 bases lining up with TRBD2. This clonotype originated in a human donor in good health (CMV status not recorded). Some clones in this sample may be carry-over from other donors' samples. Sequenced input: PBMCs. The CDR3 nucleotides are TGTGCCAGCGGGCTAGCGGGGGCTTCCCCAGATACGCAGTATTTT. This sequence encodes CASGLAGASPDTQYF.